Given below is one TCR beta chain in context. The antigen it recognizes is unknown. No quality values exist for individual bases; no much larger clone is one base distant. In the paper's terms, the time point label means: around 25 months on ibrutinib. For TCR beta library preparation, about 2 micrograms of genomic DNA were extracted from the cryopreserved PBMCs. Longitudinal blood samples from CLL patients on ibrutinib monotherapy underwent high-throughput TCR beta sequencing. The patients took part in an open-label, single-center phase 2 trial of ibrutinib monotherapy. The goal of deep resolution MiSeq sequencing was a depth between 1 in 1 million and 1 in 200,000 T cells, and coverage averaged 10x per clonotype. TCR beta libraries were generated with the immunoSEQ hsTCRB Kit. As for the authors' bioinformatics: ImmunoSEQ Data Assistant and ImmunoSEQ Analyzer were used for data analysis, and V, D and J genes were assigned according to IMGT definitions. Clonality, with values ranging from 0 to 1, was calculated as one minus the normalized Shannon entropy of productive rearrangement frequencies. Public clonotype analysis was restricted to overrepresented clonotypes comprising at least 0.05% of each patient's repertoire. Some 13 age-matched healthy donor repertoires from immuneACCESS served as clonality controls. TCRdb limited this immuneACCESS table to in-frame rearrangements with V and J called. A share of clones is missing; checked studies link under half to unresolved V genes, and the rest is unexplained. That table supplies the V and J calls and clone size; D and trimming were determined from the DNA. This sample has 110,000 to 150,000 clones in its table, and about 78% of those were observed once. The ten biggest clones cover roughly 4.7% of the sample.

The record originates from a study of cytotoxic CD8 clonotypes in ibrutinib-treated CLL (dated by TCRdb to about 2021). Regarding the complete study: The cohort was composed of some twelve relapsed/refractory and roughly 16 treatment-naive patients; IGHV unmutated status was identified in 17 to 18 patients. Every sample from remission and from progressive disease was obtained while the patients were still on ibrutinib. Samples at response were collected after a median of roughly 13 months of treatment, with a range of roughly 6 to 40 months. Samples averaged approximately 260,000 productive templates and around 91,000 productive rearrangements. Cryopreserved peripheral blood mononuclear cells were obtained prior to treatment, at the time of response, and at either disease progression or sustained remission. Partial responses were observed in some 24 patients and complete responses in 2; after a median follow-up of around 68 months, remission was maintained in 14 patients and progression was observed in approximately twelve. Of the 80 to 95 participants in the trial, about two dozen had longitudinal samples available.

Taken from the germline V gene, the CDR1 and CDR2 loops are ENHRY and SYGVKD. The CDR3 starts with the cysteine, ends with the phenylalanine, and has 17 residues. Just the 51-base CDR3 DNA is kept, in frame starting at base 1. V trim: 10 bases; J trim: 0 bases; unmatched bases: 16. On the study overall, not on this receptor specifically: Sampling times were not matched between patients in sustained remission and patients whose disease was progressing, and lymph node repertoires were not examined. Baseline clonality was found to be higher than that of age-matched healthy donors and was strongly correlated with circulating CD8+ T-cell counts. At ibrutinib response clonality went up, during sustained remission it held steady, and at progression it dropped back toward baseline. Public clonotypes were rare and either shrank or stayed stable during treatment, and the rise in clonality at ibrutinib response reflected expansion of private clonotypes.

The sequencing here drew on PBMCs, taken after 24 months of ibrutinib treatment. The sequence came from a human donor with chronic lymphocytic leukemia. The chain couples TRBV10-3 to TRBJ2-3; 7 bases in the middle match TRBD1. The CDR3 region has the sequence CATSVGKGALSTDTQYF. DNA sequence: TGTGCCACCTCGGTGGGGAAGGGGGCGTTAAGCACAGATACGCAGTATTTT.